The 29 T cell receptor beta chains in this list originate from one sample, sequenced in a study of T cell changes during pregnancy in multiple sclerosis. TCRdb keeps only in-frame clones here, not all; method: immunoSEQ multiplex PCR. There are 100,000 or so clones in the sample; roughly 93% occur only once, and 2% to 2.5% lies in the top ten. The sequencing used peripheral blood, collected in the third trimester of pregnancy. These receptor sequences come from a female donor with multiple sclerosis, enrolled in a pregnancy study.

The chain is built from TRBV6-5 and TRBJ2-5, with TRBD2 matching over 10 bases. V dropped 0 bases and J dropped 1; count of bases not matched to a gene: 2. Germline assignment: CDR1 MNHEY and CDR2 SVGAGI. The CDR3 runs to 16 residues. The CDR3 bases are TGTGCCAGCAGTTACTCGACTAGCGGGTTCCAAGAGACCCAGTACTTC. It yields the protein CASSYSTSGFQETQYF.

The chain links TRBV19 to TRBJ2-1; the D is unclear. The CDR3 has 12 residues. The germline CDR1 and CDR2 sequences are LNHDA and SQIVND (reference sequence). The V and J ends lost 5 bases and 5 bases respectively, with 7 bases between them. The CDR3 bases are TGTGCCAGTAGTCGGTTACACAATGAGCAGTTCTTC. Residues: CASSRLHNEQFF.

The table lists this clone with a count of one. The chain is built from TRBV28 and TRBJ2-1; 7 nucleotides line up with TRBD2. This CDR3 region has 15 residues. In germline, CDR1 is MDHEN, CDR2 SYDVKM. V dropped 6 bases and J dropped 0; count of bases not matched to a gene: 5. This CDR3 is CASSPSGTSYNEQFF. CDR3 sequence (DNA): TGTGCCAGCAGCCCCAGCGGGACCTCCTACAATGAGCAGTTCTTC.

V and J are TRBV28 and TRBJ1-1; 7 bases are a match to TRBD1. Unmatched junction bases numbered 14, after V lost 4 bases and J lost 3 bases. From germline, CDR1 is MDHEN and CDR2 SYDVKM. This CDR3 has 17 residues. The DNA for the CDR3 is TGTGCCAGCAGTTCTTTAAGGGACAGTAGGAGGGACACTGAAGCTTTCTTT. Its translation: CASSSLRDSRRDTEAFF. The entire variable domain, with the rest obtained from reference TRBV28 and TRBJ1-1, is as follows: DVKVTQSSRYLVKRTGEKVFLECVQDMDHENMFWYRQDPGLGLRLIYFSYDVKMKEKGDIPEGYSVSREKKERFSLILESASTNQTSMYLCASSSLRDSRRDTEAFFGQGTRLTVV.

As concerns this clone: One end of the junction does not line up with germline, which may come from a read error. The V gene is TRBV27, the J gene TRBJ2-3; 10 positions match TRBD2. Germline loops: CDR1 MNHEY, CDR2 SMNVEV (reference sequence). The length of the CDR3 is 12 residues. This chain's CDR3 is CASSRSGRAANF. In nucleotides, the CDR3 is TGTGCCAGCAGCCGAAGCGGGAGGGCCGCAAATTTT.

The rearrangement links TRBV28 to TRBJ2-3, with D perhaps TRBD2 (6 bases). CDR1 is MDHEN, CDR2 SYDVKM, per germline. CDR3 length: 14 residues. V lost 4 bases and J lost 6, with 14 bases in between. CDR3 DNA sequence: TGTGCCAGCAGTTGGACGCCGGGGGTGGATACGCAGTATTTT. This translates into CASSWTPGVDTQYF.

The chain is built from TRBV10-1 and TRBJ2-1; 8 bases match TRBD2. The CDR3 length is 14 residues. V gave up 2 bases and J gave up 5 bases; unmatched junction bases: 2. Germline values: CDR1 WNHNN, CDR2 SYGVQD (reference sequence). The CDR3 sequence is CASSEEREHNEQFF. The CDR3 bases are TGCGCCAGCAGTGAGGAGCGGGAGCACAATGAGCAGTTCTTC.

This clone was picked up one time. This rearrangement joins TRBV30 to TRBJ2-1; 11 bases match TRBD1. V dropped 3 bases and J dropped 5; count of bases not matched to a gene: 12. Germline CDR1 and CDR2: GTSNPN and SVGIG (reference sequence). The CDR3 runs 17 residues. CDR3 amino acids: CAWRAGWDRGIDNEQFF. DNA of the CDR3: TGTGCCTGGAGAGCCGGGTGGGACAGGGGGATCGACAATGAGCAGTTCTTC.

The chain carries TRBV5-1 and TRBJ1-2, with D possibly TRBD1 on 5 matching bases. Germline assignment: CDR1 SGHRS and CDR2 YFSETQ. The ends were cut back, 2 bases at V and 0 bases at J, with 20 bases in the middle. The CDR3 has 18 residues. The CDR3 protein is CASSFTTDARRTNYGYTF. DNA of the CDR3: TGCGCCAGCAGCTTTACGACAGACGCCCGACGGACTAACTATGGCTACACCTTC.

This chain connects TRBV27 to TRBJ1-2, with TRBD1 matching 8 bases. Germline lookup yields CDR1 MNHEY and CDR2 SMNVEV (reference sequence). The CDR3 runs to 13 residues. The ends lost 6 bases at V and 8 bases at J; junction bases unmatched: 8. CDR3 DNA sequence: TGTGCCAGCAGCTTTGCACCAGGGGGCGGCTACACCTTC. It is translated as CASSFAPGGGYTF.

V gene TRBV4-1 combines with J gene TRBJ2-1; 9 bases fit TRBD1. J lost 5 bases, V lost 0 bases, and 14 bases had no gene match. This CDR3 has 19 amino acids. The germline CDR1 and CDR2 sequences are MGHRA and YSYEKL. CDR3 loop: CASSQDVGTTGGFDNEQFF. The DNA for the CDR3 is TGCGCCAGCAGCCAAGATGTCGGCACCACAGGGGGCTTCGACAATGAGCAGTTCTTC.

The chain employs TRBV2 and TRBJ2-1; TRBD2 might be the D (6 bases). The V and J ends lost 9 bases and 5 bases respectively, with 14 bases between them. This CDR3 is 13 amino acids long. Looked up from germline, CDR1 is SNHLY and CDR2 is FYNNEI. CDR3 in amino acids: CASEGRLDNEQFF. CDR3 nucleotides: TGTGCCAGTGAGGGGCGACTAGACAATGAGCAGTTCTTC.

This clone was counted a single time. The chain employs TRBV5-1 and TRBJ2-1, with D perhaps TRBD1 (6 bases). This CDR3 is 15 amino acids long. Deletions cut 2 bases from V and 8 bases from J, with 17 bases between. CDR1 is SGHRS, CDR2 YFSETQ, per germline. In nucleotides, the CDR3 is TGCGCCAGCAGCTTTACAGGGAATTATCGGGATGAGCAGTTCTTC. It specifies CASSFTGNYRDEQFF.

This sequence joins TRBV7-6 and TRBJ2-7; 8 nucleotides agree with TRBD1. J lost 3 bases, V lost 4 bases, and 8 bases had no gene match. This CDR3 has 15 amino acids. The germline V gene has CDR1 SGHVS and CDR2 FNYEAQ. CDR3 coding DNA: TGTGCCAGCAGCTCGCGCAGGGACAGGAGCTACGAGCAGTACTTC. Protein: CASSSRRDRSYEQYF. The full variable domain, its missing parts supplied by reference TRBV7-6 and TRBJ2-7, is GAGVSQSPRYKVTKRGQDVALRCDPISGHVSLYWYRQALGQGPEFLTYFNYEAQQDKSGLPNDRFSAERPEGSISTLTIQRTEQRDSAMYRCASSSRRDRSYEQYFGPGTRLTVT.

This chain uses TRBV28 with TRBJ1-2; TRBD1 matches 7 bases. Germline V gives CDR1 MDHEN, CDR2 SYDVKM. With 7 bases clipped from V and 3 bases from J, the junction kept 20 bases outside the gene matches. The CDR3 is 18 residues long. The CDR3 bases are TGTGCCAGCACACCGATCAGGGGTGGGCGTAGGGGGCACTATGGCTACACCTTC. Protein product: CASTPIRGGRRGHYGYTF.

The CDR3 coding sequence is TGCGCCAGCAGCTCAGCGTTGGGGACTAGCGTTATGGAGACCCAGTACTTC. Its translation is CASSSALGTSVMETQYF. The gene calls are TRBV5-1 and TRBJ2-5, with TRBD2 identical over 10 bases. This CDR3 comprises 17 residues. The ends lost 3 bases at V and 5 bases at J; junction bases unmatched: 13. From germline, CDR1 is SGHRS and CDR2 YFSETQ. Full variable domain (outside the CDR3, taken from reference TRBV5-1 and TRBJ2-5): KAGVTQTPRYLIKTRGQQVTLSCSPISGHRSVSWYQQTPGQGLQFLFEYFSETQRNKGNFPGRFSGRQFSNSRSEMNVSTLELGDSALYLCASSSALGTSVMETQYFGPGTRLLVL.

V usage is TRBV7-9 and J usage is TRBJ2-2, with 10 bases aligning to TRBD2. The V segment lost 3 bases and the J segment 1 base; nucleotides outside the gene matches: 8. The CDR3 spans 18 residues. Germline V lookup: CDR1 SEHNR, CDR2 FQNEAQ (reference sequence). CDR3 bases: TGTGCCAGCAGCTTCTCTGGACTAGCGGCCATGAACACCGGGGAGCTGTTTTTT. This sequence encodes CASSFSGLAAMNTGELFF. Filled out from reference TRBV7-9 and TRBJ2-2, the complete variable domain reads DTGVSQNPRHKITKRGQNVTFRCDPISEHNRLYWYRQTLGQGPEFLTYFQNEAQLEKSRLLSDRFSAERPKGSFSTLEIQRTEQGDSAMYLCASSFSGLAAMNTGELFFGEGSRLTVL.

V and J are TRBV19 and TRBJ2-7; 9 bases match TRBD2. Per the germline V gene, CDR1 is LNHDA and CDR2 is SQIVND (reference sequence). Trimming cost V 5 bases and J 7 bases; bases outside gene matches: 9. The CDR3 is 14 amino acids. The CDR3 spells CASSFQRGAGEQYF. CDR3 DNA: TGTGCCAGTAGTTTCCAGCGGGGGGCGGGAGAGCAGTACTTC.

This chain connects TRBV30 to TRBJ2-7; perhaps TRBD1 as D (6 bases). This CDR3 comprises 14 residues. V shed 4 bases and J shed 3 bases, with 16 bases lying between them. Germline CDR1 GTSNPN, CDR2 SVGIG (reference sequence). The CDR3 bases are TGTGCCTGGAATTATAAGGGGGTACGCTACGAGCAGTACTTC. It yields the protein CAWNYKGVRYEQYF.

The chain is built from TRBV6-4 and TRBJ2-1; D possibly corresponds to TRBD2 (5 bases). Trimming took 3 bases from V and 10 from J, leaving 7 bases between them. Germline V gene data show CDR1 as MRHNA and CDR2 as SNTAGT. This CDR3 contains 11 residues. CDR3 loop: CASSESGEQFF. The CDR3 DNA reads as TGTGCCAGCAGTGAGAGCGGCGAGCAGTTCTTC.

CDR3 in amino acids: CASSQGWTSGRVYEQFF. CDR3 bases: TGCGCCAGCAGCCAAGGATGGACTAGCGGGAGGGTCTATGAGCAGTTCTTC. This chain connects TRBV4-1 to TRBJ2-1, with 15 bases that match TRBD2. Losses at the gene ends were 1 base for V and 8 bases for J; bases not matched to a gene: 6. Germline CDR1 reads MGHRA; CDR2 reads YSYEKL. The CDR3 totals 17 residues.

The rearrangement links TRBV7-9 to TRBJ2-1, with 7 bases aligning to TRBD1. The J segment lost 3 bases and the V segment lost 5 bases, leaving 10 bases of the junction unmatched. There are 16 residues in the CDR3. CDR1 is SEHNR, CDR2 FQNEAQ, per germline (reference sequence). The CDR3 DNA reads TGTGCCAGCAGCCTTCCTCGACAGGGCGACTACAATGAGCAGTTCTTC. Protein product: CASSLPRQGDYNEQFF.

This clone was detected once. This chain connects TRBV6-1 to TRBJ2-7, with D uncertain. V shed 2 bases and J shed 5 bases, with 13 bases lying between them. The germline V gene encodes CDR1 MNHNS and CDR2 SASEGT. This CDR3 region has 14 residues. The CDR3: CASSERGRLDEQYF. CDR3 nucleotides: TGTGCCAGCAGTGAAAGAGGTCGGCTCGACGAGCAGTACTTC.

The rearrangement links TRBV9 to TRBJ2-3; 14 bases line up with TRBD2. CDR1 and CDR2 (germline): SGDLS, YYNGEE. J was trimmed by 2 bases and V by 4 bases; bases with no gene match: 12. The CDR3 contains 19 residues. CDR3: CASSHGTSGRIRHTDTQYF. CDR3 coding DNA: TGTGCCAGCAGCCACGGGACTAGCGGGAGAATCCGGCACACAGATACGCAGTATTTT.

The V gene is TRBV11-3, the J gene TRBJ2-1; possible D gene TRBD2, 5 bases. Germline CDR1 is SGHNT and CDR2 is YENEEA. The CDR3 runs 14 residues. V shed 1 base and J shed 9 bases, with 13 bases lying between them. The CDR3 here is CASSLARSEGEQFF. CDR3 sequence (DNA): TGTGCCAGCAGCTTAGCCAGGAGTGAGGGTGAGCAGTTCTTC. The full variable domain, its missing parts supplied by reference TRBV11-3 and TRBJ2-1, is EAGVVQSPRYKIIEKKQPVAFWCNPISGHNTLYWYLQNLGQGPELLIRYENEEAVDDSQLPKDRFSAERLKGVDSTLKIQPAELGDSAVYLCASSLARSEGEQFFGPGTRLTVL.

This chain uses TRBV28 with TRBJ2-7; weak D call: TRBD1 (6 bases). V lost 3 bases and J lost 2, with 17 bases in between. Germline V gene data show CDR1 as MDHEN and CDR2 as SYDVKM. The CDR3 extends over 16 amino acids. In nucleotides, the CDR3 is TGTGCCAGCAGTTTCCCCTCCTCGGGACAAACCTACGAGCAGTACTTC. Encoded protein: CASSFPSSGQTYEQYF.

The CDR3 region is CASSPSDSAYEQYF. CDR3 DNA sequence: TGCGCCAGCAGCCCCTCGGACAGCGCCTACGAGCAGTACTTC. V usage is TRBV4-1 and J usage is TRBJ2-7; D is possibly TRBD1 (6 bases). V was shortened by 4 bases and J by 2 bases, with 12 bases between the two germline ends. The CDR3 has 14 residues. Germline CDR1 reads MGHRA; CDR2 reads YSYEKL.

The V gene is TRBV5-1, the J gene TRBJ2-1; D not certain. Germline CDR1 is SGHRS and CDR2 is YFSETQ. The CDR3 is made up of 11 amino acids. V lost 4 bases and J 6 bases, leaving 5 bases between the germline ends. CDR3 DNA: TGCGCCAGCAGCCCGGGCAATGAGCAGTTCTTC. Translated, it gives CASSPGNEQFF.

Written as DNA, the CDR3 is TGCAGCGTTGAAGGGGGGGAGAGCACCGGGGAGCTGTTTTTT. Translated, it gives CSVEGGESTGELFF. V is TRBV29-1 and J is TRBJ2-2, with D tentatively TRBD2 (6 bases). Trimming took 1 base from V and 4 from J, leaving 10 bases between them. The CDR3 has 14 residues. Germline V gene lookup returns CDR1 SQVTM and CDR2 ANQGSEA.